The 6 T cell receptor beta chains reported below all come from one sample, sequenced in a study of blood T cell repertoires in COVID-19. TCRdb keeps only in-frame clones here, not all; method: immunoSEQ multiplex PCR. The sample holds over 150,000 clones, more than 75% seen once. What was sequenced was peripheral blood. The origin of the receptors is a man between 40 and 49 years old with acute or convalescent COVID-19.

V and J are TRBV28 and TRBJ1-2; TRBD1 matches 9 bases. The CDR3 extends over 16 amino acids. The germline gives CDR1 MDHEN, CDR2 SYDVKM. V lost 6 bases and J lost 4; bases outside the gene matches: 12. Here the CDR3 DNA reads TGTGCCAGCAGACTGATCCGACAGGGGGGCAGCTATGGCTACACCTTC. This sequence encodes CASRLIRQGGSYGYTF.

The CDR3 coding sequence is TGTGCCAGCAGCCGGGGACAGTATTATGGCTACACCTTC. It is translated as CASSRGQYYGYTF. This chain links TRBV3-1 (or the pseudogene TRBV3-2) with TRBJ1-2, with 7 bases fitting TRBD1. Losses at the gene ends were 4 bases for V and 5 bases for J; bases not matched to a gene: 4. This CDR3 region has 13 residues. Germline-derived CDR1 and CDR2 are LGHDT and YNNKEL (reference sequence).

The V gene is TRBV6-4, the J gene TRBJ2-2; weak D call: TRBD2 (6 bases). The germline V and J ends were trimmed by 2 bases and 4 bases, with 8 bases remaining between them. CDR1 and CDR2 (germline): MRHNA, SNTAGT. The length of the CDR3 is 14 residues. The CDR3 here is CASSDGGTTGELFF. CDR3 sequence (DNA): TGTGCCAGCAGTGACGGGGGGACCACCGGGGAGCTGTTTTTT.

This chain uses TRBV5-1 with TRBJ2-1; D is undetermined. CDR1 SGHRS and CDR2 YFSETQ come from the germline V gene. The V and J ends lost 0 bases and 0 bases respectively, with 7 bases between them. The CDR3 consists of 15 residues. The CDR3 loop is CASSLDYTSYNEQFF. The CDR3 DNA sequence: TGCGCCAGCAGCTTGGACTACACCTCCTACAATGAGCAGTTCTTC.

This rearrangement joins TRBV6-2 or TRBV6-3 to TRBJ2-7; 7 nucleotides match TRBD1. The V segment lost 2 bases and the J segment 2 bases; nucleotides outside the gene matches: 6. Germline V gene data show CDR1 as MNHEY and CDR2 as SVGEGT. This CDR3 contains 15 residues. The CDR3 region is CASSYTTGPTYEQYF. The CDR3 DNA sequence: TGTGCCAGCAGTTACACGACAGGGCCCACCTACGAGCAGTACTTC.

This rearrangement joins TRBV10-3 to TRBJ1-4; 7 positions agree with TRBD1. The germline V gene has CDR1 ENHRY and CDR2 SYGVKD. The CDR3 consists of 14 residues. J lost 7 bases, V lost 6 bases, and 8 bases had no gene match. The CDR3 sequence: CAIRGDRSGEKLFF. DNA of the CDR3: TGTGCCATCAGGGGGGACAGATCGGGTGAAAAACTGTTTTTT.